This TCR beta chain was observed in a study of T cells in localized non-small cell lung cancer. Sequenced by immunoSEQ multiplex PCR; TCRdb stores in-frame clones only, minus some. This repertoire shows 15,000 to 20,000 clones, roughly 90% found once; its top ten account for 3% to 4.5%. Worth noting for this clone: No antigen is known for it.

V shed 3 bases and J 7 bases; nucleotides not matched to a gene: 4. Germline-derived CDR1 and CDR2 are SGHTA and FQGTGA. This CDR3 is 15 amino acids long. Overall study results and limits: Only one tumor region was sequenced, so heterogeneity remains possible. A median around 57 of the top 100 tumor clones appeared in adjacent lung. T cell clonality was highest in uninvolved adjacent lung, above tumor.

This specimen consisted of peripheral blood, obtained before any cancer treatment. The sequence came from a male donor aged 60 or older with stage II squamous cell lung carcinoma. V and J are TRBV7-3 and TRBJ2-3, with 13 positions matching TRBD2. The DNA of the CDR3 is TGTGCCAGCAGCTTGGGGACTAGCGGGGCGAATACGCAGTATTTT. Translating gives CASSLGTSGANTQYF.